This TCR beta chain was found in a study of post-analysis software for immune sequencing data (dated by TCRdb to between 2014 and 2017). With regard to the full study: Recorded disease courses included relapsing-remitting, secondary progressive and progressive-relapsing multiple sclerosis, with some patients lacking subtype annotation. Patient repertoires were compared against around twelve previously published healthy control repertoires from donors aged 6 to 25 years. A subset of samples was prepared in parallel using single-end sample barcoding, then pooled and co-amplified after Illumina adapter ligation. Findings and caveats that apply to the study as a whole: Compared with controls, multiple sclerosis patients had significantly lower normalized Chao1 diversity, a finding suggesting substantial peripheral T-cell clonal expansion. The multiple sclerosis patient group was slightly younger than the control group. Direct clustering with F measure showed strong co-clustering of samples prepared in the same batch, prompting a batch-effect correction. Patients showed significantly higher frequencies than controls for a handful of TRBV segments, among them TRBV5-6, TRBV5-1 and TRBV20-1.

To demonstrate the VDJtools post-analysis software, the study profiled TCR beta repertoires from the peripheral blood of approximately twelve young patients with multiple sclerosis. The multiple sclerosis patients were children and adolescents ranging in age from roughly 6 to 16 years. About this clonotype itself: Its recognized antigen is unknown. No much larger clonotype is one base removed from it; base qualities were not supplied.

The library was prepared using PCR. TCRdb lists the instrument as Illumina HiSeq 2500. Unique molecular identifiers were incorporated into TCR beta cDNA libraries to reduce PCR and sequencing biases. Roughly 500,000 cDNA molecules were obtained for every 1 to 10 million input T cells, so each molecule roughly corresponded to one T cell. Patient libraries were prepared and sequenced with the same protocol used for the earlier healthy control dataset. Samples belonging to the same batch were prepared together, multiplexed and sequenced on a shared HiSeq lane. Under the source paper's analysis protocol: Raw barcoded reads were processed with MIGEC, discarding single-read molecular identifier groups before consensus assembly and CDR3 extraction. Clonotype tables were post-analysed with VDJtools, normalizing diversity by down-sampling all datasets to the smallest sample size. In repertoire overlap clustering, CDR3 amino acid sequences, but not nucleotide sequences, were matched to correct batch-related cross-sample contamination. TCRdb reworked the public reads: Q25 trimming with fastp, MiXCR clone assembly, productive beta chains retained. Identical CDR3 proteins give one entry, which carries the most common genes and DNA. The V and J calls were determined by TCRdb, not by the authors. The sample profile shows 380,000 or so distinct CDR3 sequences; approximately 38% of them were found once. Under 15% of the sample is taken by the ten largest.

V sheds 0 bases and J sheds 3 bases, leaving 4 bases between their ends. CDR1 is given as SGDLS and CDR2 as YYNGEE, both from the germline V gene. From cysteine to phenylalanine, the CDR3 is 13 amino acids long. Left in the record is the CDR3 DNA by itself, 39 bases read in frame from the first base. The chain couples TRBV9 to TRBJ2-1, with no D gene named confidently. Sequenced input: blood. This TCR derives from a girl under 18 with multiple sclerosis. The CDR3 region has the sequence CASSVGVYNEQFF. The nucleotides are TGTGCCAGCAGCGTAGGAGTCTACAATGAGCAGTTCTTC.